This T cell receptor beta chain comes out of a study of blood T cell repertoires in COVID-19 (dated by TCRdb to the early 2020s). Context from the whole study: Samples from collaborators originated in the United States, Italy and Spain and spanned both the acute and convalescent phases of COVID-19. Samples came from the ongoing ImmuneRACE study (first 160 participants) plus 1,254 subjects from 6 global collaborators. Subjects who had been exposed to COVID-19, were actively infected with it, or had recovered from it provided the deeply sampled blood TCRbeta repertoires that made up the dataset. The material from the prospective study consisted of cDNA or gDNA derived from T cells, B-cell-depleted T cells, or PBMCs. Sample metadata almost always included a de-identified subject ID, COVID-19 status, age in years and sex. Where HLA class I and class II types were available, the types were taken from metadata supplied by the sample provider, not from assay-based typing. The repertoires were released in a freely available public database intended as a resource for research on the immune response to SARS-CoV-2. Overall study results and their limits: The quantity of clinical and demographic metadata differed by source and by participant and was supplied without curation.

V is shortened by 1 base, J by 2 bases, and the region joining them spans 11 bases. In the germline V gene, CDR1 corresponds to MGHRA and CDR2 to YSYEKL. Including the terminal cysteine and phenylalanine, the CDR3 comprises 15 residues. Only CDR3 DNA is held: 45 bases, read in frame from base 1. In the prospective study, participants were about 18 to 95 years old, resided in about two dozen geographic areas of the United States, and were enrolled through a virtual design. To assign participants to cohorts, the prospective study relied on clinical history that participants themselves reported in a screening survey and a study questionnaire. Recovered participants in ImmuneRACE Cohort 3 were defined as having two consecutive negative NP/OP PCR tests, clearance from a healthcare professional, or resolution of symptoms. In the prospective study, whole blood, serum and a nasopharyngeal or oropharyngeal swab were collected from each participant by mobile phlebotomists. Participants in the prospective study had the option to provide additional blood draws and questionnaires over a roughly 2-month period. Prospective study blood samples were shipped either frozen or at room temperature before DNA extraction.

Comments on this clone: Its antigen target is currently unknown. Within one base of it there is no much larger clone, and no base qualities were kept.

TCRbeta CDR3 regions were amplified from genomic DNA using the immunoSEQ Assay, a bias-controlled multiplex PCR. The authors' pipeline ran thus. The number of nucleated cells in each sample was estimated from the amplification of reference gene primers within the assay. To quantify the absolute abundance of each unique TCRbeta CDR3 rearrangement, sequence reads were collapsed and filtered. For each sample, productive Simpson clonality was calculated as the square root of Simpson's diversity index across productive rearrangements. TCRdb obtained this table from immuneACCESS and retained in-frame rearrangements with V and J assigned. These tables miss some clones; where compared with another copy, unresolved V genes account for less than half of the shortfall, and the remainder is unexplained. That table furnishes V, J and clone size, whereas the DNA furnished D and trimming. In all, the sample holds 450,000 to 600,000 clones, and about nine tenths of those were seen once. The top ten clonotypes cover 0.7% of the sample.

The receptor was isolated from a woman in her late teens or twenties who had recovered from COVID-19. Recombination connected TRBV4-1 to TRBJ1-2, and perhaps TRBD1 as D gene, on 5 matching bases. Sequenced: PBMCs or T cells enriched from blood (not recorded which). The CDR3: CASSQVQGRNYGYTF. The DNA sequence is given as TGCGCCAGCAGCCAAGTGCAGGGTAGGAACTATGGCTACACCTTC.